The sequence of this TCR beta chain was determined in a study of beta chain features in type 1 diabetes. Expressed TCRB transcripts were sequenced because the entire RNA isolate underwent reverse transcription. Sequencing was performed with immunoSEQ multiplex PCR; in TCRdb, only in-frame clones are kept and a portion is missing. This table holds about 930,000 clones, about a sixth found once. The CDR3 runs 16 residues. With V trimmed by 2 bases and J by 3 bases, 6 bases remained unmatched. Germline CDR1 reads LNHNV; CDR2 reads YYDKDF (reference sequence). Sorted populations were all over 98% pure. The sample consisted of naive CD4+ T cells from blood. This clonotype was sampled from a woman younger than 35 in good health. V gene TRBV15 combines with J gene TRBJ1-4, with 7 bases that match TRBD1. The CDR3 reads CATSRRRQGANEKLFF. DNA of the CDR3: TGTGCCACCAGCAGAAGGCGACAGGGAGCTAATGAAAAACTGTTTTTT.